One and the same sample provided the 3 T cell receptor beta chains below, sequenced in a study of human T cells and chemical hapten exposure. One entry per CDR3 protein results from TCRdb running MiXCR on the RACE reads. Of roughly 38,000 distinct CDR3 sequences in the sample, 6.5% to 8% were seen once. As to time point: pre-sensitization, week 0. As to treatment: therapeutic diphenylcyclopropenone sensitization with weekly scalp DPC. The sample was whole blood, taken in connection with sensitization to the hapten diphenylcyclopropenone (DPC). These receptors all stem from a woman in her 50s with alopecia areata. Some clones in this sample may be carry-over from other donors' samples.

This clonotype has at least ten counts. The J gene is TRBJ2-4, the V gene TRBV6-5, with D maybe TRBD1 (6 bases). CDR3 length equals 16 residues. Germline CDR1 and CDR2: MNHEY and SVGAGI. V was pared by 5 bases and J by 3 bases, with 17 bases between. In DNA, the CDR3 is TGTGCCAGCAGTCCATTGGGACAACTGGTCAAAAACATTCAGTACTTC. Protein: CASSPLGQLVKNIQYF.

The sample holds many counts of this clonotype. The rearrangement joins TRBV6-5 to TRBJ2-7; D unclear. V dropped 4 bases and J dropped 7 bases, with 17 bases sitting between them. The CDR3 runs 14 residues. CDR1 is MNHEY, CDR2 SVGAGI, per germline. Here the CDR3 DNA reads TGTGCCAGCAGTTCCTCGGGCCCATTGAGGGAGCAGTACTTC. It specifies CASSSSGPLREQYF.

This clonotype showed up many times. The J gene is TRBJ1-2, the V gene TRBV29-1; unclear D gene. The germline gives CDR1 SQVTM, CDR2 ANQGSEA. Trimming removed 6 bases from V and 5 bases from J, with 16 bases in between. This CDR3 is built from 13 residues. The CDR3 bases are TGCAGCGTCGTAAACGACGGACTTTATGGCTACACCTTC. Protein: CSVVNDGLYGYTF.